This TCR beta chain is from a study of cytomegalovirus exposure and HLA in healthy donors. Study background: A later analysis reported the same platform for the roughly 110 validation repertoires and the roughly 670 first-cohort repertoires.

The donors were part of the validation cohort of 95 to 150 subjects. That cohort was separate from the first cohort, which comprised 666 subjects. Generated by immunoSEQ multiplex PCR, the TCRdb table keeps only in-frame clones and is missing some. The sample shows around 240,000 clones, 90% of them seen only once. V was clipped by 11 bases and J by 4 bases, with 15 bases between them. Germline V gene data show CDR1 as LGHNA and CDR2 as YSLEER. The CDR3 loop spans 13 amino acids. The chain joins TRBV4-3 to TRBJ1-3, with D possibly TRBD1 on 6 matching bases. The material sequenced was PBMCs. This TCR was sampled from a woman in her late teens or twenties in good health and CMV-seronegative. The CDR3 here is CASGGAEGNTIYF. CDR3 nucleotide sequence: TGCGCCTCTGGGGGGGCCGAAGGAAACACCATATATTTT.